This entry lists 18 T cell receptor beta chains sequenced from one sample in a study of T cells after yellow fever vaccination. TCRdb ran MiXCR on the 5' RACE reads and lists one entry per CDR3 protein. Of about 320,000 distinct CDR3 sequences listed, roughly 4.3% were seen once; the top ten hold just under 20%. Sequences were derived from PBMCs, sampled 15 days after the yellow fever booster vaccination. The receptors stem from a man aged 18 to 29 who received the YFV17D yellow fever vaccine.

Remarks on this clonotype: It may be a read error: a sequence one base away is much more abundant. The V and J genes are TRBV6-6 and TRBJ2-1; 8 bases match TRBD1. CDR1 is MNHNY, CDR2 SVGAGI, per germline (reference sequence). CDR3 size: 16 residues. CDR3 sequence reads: CASSSDRASSFNEQFF. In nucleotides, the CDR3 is TGTGCCAGCAGCTCGGACAGGGCAAGCTCCTTCAATGAGCAGTTCTTC.

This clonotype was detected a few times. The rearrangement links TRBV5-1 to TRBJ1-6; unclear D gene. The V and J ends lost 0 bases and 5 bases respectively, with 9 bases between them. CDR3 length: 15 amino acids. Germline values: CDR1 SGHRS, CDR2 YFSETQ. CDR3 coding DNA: TGCGCCAGCAGCTTGGACCGGGCGAATAATTCACCCCTCCACTTT. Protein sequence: CASSLDRANNSPLHF.

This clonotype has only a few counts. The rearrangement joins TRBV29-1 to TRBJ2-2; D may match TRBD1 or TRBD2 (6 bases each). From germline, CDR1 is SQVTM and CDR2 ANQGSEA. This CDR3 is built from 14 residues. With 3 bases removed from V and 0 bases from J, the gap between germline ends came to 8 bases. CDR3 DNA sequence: TGCAGCGTTGAGGGGGGCTCGAACACCGGGGAGCTGTTTTTT. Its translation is CSVEGGSNTGELFF.

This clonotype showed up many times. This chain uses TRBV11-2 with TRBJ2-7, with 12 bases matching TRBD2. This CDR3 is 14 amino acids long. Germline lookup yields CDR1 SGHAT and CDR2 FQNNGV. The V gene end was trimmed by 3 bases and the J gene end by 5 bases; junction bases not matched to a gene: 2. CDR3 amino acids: CASSLTSGGHEQYV. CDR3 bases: TGTGCCAGCAGCTTGACTAGCGGGGGACACGAGCAGTACGTC.

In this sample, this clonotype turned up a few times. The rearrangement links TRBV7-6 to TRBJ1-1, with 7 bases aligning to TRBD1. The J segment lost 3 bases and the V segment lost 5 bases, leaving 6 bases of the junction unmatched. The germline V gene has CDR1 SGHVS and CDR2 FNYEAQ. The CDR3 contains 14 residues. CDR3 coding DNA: TGTGCCAGCAGCCGATCAGGGGGTGACACTGAAGCTTTCTTT. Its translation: CASSRSGGDTEAFF.

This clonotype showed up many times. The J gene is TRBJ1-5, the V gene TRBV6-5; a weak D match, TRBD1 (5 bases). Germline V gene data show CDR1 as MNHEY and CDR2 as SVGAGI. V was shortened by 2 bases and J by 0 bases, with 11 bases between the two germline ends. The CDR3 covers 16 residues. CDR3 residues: CASSYGGPYSNQPQHF. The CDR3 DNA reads TGTGCCAGCAGTTACGGGGGTCCGTATAGCAATCAGCCCCAGCATTTT.

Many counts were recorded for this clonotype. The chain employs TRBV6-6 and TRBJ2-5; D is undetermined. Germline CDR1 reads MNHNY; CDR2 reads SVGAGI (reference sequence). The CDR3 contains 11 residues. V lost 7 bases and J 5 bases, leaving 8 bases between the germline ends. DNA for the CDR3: TGTGCCAGCATGGTAGCTGAGACCCAGTACTTC. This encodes CASMVAETQYF.

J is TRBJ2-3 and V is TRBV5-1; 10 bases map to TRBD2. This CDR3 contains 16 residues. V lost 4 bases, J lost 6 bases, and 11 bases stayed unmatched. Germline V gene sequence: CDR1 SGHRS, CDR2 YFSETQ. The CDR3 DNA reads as TGCGCCAGCAGCCCGGGGGGTGCTAGCGGGGGTGATACGCAGTATTTT. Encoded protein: CASSPGGASGGDTQYF.

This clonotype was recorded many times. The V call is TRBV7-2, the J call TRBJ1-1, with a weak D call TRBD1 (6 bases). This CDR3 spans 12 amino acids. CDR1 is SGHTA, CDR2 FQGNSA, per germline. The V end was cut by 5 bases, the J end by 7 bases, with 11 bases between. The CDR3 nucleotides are TGTGCCAGCAGCCTAGGACAGTTTGAAGCTTTCTTT. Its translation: CASSLGQFEAFF.

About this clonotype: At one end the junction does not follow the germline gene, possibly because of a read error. The CDR3 DNA is TGTGCCAGCAGCTTACGGGGGTTGGGGTCACCCCTCCGCTTT. Translating gives CASSLRGLGSPLRF. The J gene is TRBJ1-6, the V gene TRBV13; tentatively, D is TRBD1 (5 bases). CDR1 and CDR2 from the germline V gene are PRHDT and FYEKMQ (reference sequence). CDR3 length: 14 amino acids. The whole variable domain, remainder taken from reference TRBV13 and TRBJ1-6, is AAGVIQSPRHLIKEKRETATLKCYPIPRHDTVYWYQQGPGQDPQFLISFYEKMQSDKGSIPDRFSAQQFSDYHSELNMSSLELGDSALYFCASSLRGLGSPLRFGNGTRLTVT.

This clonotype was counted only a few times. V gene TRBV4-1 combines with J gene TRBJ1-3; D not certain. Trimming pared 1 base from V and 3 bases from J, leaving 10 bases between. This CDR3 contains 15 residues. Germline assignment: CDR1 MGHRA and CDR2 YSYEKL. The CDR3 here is CASSQGGEVGNTIYF. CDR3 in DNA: TGCGCCAGCAGCCAAGGCGGGGAGGTTGGAAACACCATATATTTT.

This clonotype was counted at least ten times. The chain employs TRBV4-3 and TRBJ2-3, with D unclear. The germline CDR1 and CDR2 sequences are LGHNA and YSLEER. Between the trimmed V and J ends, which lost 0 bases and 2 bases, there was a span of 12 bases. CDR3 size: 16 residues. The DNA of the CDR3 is TGCGCCAGCAGCCAAGATTATCACTTAGACACAGATACGCAGTATTTT. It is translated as CASSQDYHLDTDTQYF.

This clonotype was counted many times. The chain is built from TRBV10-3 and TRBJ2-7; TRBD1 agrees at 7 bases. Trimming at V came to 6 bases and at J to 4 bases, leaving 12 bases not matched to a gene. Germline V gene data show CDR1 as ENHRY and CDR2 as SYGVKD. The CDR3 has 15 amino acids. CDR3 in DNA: TGTGCCATCAGCCCAGGGGGTCAGGGATGGTACGAGCAGTACTTC. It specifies CAISPGGQGWYEQYF.

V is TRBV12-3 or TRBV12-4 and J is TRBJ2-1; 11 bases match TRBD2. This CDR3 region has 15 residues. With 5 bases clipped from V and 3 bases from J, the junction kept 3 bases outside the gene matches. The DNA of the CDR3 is TGTGCCAGCAGTATTAGCGGGGGGGGCTACAATGAGCAGTTCTTC. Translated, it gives CASSISGGGYNEQFF.

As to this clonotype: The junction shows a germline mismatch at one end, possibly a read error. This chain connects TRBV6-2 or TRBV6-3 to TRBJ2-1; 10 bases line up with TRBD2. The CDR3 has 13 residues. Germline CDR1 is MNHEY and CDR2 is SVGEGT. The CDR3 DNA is TGCGCAGGACAGCGGGGGGGACACAATGAGCAGTTCTTC. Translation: CAGQRGGHNEQFF.

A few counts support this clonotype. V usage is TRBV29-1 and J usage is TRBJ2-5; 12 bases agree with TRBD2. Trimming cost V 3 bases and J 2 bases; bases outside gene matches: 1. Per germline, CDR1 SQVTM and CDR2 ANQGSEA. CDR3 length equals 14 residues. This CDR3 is CSVELAGGQETQYF. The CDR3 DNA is TGCAGCGTTGAGCTAGCGGGGGGGCAAGAGACCCAGTACTTC. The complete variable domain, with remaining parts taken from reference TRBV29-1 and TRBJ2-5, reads SAVISQKPSRDICQRGTSLTIQCQVDSQVTMMFWYRQQPGQSLTLIATANQGSEATYESGFVIDKFPISRPNLTFSTLTVSNMSPEDSSIYLCSVELAGGQETQYFGPGTRLLVL.

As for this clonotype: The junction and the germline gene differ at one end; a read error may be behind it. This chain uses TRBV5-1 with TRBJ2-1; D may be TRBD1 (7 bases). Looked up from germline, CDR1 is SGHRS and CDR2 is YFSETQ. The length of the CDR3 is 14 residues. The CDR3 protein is CASILEGAVNEQLF. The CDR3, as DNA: TGCGCCAGCATTCTGGAGGGGGCGGTGAATGAGCAGCTCTTC. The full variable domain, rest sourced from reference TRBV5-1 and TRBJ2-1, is KAGVTQTPRYLIKTRGQQVTLSCSPISGHRSVSWYQQTPGQGLQFLFEYFSETQRNKGNFPGRFSGRQFSNSRSEMNVSTLELGDSALYLCASILEGAVNEQLFGPGTRLTVL.

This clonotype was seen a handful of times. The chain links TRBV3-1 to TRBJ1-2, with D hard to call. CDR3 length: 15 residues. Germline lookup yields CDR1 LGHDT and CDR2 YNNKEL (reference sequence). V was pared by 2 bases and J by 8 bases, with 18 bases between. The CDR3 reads CASSQQAGGEEGYTF. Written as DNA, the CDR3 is TGTGCCAGCAGCCAACAGGCGGGAGGTGAAGAGGGCTACACCTTC.